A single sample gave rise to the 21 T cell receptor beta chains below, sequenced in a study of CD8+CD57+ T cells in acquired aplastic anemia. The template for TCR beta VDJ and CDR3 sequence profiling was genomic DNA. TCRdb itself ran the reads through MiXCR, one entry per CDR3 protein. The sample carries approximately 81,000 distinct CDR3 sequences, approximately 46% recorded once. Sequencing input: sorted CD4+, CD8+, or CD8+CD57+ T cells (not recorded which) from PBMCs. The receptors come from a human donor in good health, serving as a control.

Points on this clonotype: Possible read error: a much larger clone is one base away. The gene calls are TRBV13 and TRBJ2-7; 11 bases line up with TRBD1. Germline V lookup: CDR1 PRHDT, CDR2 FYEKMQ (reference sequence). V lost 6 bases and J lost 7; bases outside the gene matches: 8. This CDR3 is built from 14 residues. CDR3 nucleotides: TGTGCCAGCAGTCCAGGACAGGGGGCGAGGGAGCAGTACTTC. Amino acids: CASSPGQGAREQYF.

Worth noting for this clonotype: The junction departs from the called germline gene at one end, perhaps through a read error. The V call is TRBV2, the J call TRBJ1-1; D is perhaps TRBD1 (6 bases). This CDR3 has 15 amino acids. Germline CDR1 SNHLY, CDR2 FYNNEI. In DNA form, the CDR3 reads TGTGCCAGCAGTGCATTGGGGGTAGGGGACACTGAAGCTTGCTTT. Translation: CASSALGVGDTEACF.

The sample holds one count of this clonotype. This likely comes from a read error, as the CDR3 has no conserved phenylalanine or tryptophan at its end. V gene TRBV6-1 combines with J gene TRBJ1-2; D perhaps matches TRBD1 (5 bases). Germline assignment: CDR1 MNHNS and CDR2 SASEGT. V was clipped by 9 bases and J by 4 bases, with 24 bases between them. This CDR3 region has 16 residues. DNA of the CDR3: TGTGCCAGTAGGGCCTCAGGAGGGGTTTTCCCCTATGGCTACACCTCC. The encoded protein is CASRASGGVFPYGYTS.

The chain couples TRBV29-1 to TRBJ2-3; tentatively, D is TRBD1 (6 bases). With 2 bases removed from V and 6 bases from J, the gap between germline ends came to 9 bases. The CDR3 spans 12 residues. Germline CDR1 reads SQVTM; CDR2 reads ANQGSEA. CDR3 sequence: CSVEPGVDTQYF. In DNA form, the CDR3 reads TGCAGCGTTGAACCAGGGGTCGATACGCAGTATTTT.

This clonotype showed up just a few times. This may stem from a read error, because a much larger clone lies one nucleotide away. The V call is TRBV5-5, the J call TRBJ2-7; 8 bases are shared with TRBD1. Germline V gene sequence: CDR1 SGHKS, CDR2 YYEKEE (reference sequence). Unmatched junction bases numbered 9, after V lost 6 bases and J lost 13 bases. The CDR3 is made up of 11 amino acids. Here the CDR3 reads CASNPGQGIYF. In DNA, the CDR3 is TGTGCCAGCAACCCCGGACAGGGAATCTACTTC.

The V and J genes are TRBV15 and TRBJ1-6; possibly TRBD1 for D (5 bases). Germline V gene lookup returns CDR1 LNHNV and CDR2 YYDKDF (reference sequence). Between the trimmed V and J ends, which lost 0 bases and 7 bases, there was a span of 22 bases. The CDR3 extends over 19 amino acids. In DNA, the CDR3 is TGTGCCACCAGCAGAGATTTCCCTAAGCTATGGACACAGAATTCACCCCTCCACTTT. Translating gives CATSRDFPKLWTQNSPLHF.

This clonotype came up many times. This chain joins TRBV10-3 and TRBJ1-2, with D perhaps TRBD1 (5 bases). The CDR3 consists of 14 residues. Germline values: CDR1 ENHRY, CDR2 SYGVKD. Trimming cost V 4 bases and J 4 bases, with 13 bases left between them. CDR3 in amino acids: CAISGLSRGYGYTF. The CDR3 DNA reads TGTGCCATCAGTGGCCTATCTAGGGGCTATGGCTACACCTTC.

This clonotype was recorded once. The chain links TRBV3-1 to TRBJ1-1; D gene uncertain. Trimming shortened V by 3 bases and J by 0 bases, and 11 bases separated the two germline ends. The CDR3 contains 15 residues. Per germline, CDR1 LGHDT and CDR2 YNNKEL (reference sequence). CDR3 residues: CASSQWEDMNTEAFF. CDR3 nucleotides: TGTGCCAGCAGCCAGTGGGAGGATATGAACACTGAAGCTTTCTTT.

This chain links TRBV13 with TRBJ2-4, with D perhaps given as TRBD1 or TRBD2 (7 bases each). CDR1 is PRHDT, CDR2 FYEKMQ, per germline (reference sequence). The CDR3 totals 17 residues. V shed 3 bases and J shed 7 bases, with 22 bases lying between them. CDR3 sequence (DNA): TGTGCCAGCAGCTTCACCCTAGCAGGGGGGGCCGCGAACATTCAGTACTTC. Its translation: CASSFTLAGGAANIQYF. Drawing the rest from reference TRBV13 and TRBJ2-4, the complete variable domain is AAGVIQSPRHLIKEKRETATLKCYPIPRHDTVYWYQQGPGQDPQFLISFYEKMQSDKGSIPDRFSAQQFSDYHSELNMSSLELGDSALYFCASSFTLAGGAANIQYFGAGTRLSVL.

The CDR3 sequence is CSVGRDRDGLYTF. CDR3 nucleotide sequence: TGCAGCGTTGGACGGGACCGCGATGGGCTCTACACCTTC. The chain links TRBV29-1 to TRBJ1-2; possibly TRBD1 for D (5 bases). Germline CDR1 reads SQVTM; CDR2 reads ANQGSEA. The V end was cut by 4 bases, the J end by 10 bases, with 19 bases between. CDR3 length: 13 residues.

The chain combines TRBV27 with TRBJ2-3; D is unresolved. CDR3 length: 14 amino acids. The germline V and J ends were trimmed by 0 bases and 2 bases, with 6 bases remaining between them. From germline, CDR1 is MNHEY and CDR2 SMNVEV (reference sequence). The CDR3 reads CASSLSQATDTQYF. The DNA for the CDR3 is TGTGCCAGCAGTTTATCGCAGGCCACAGATACGCAGTATTTT.

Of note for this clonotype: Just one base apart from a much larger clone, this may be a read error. The CDR3 sequence: CASSSGGGNTDTQYF. As DNA, the CDR3 is TGTGCCAGCAGCTCGGGTGGTGGAAACACAGATACGCAGTATTTT. The chain uses TRBV7-6 and TRBJ2-3; D is unclear. The CDR3 loop spans 15 amino acids. Germline V gives CDR1 SGHVS, CDR2 FNYEAQ. The germline V and J ends were trimmed by 4 bases and 2 bases, with 13 bases remaining between them.

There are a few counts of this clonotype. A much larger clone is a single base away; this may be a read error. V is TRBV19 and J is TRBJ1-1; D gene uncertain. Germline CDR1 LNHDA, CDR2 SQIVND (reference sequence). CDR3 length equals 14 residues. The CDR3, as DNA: TGTGCCGGTAGTAAAGAGGCTATGAACACTGAAGCTTTCTTT. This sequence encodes CAGSKEAMNTEAFF.

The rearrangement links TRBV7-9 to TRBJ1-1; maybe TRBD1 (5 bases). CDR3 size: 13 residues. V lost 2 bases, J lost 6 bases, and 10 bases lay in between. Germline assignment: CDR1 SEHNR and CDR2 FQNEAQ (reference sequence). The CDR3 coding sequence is TGTGCCAGCAGCTTACCGGGGACCCCTGAAGCTTTCTTT. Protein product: CASSLPGTPEAFF.

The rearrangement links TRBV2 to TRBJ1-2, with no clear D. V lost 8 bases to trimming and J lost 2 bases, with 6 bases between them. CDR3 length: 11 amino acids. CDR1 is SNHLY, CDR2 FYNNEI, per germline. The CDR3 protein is CASRENYGYTF. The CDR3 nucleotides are TGTGCCAGCCGGGAGAACTATGGCTACACCTTC.

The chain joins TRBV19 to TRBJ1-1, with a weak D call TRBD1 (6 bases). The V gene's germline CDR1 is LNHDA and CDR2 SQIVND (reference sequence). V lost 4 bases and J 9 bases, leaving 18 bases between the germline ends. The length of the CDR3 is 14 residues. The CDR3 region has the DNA TGTGCCAGTAGTAGGGGCAGGGGAATATACAAAGCTTTCTTT. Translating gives CASSRGRGIYKAFF.

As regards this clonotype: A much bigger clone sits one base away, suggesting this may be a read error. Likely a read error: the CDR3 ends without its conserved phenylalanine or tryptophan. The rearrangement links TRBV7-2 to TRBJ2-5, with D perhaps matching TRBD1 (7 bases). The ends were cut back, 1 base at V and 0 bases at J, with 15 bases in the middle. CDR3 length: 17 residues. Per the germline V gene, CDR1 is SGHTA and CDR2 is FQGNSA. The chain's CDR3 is CASSLVLGGQYQETQYL. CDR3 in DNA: TGTGCCAGCAGCTTAGTTTTGGGGGGACAGTACCAAGAGACCCAGTACCTC.

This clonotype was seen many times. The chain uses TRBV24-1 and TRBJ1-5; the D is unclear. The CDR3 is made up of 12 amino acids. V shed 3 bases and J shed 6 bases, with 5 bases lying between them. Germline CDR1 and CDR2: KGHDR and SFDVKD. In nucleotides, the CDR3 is TGTGCCACCAGTGATGGAAGTCAGCCCCAGCATTTT. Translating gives CATSDGSQPQHF.

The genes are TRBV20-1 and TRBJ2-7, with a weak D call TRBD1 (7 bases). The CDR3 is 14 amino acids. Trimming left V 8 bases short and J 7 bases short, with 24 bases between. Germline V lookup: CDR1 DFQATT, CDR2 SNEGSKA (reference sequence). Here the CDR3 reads CSSNAGQWYEEQYF. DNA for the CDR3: TGCAGTTCTAATGCGGGACAGTGGTATGAGGAGCAGTACTTC.

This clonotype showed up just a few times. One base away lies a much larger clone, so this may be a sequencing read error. The CDR3 reads CATSDYKRQPNTGELVF. CDR3 coding DNA: TGTGCCACCAGTGATTATAAAAGACAGCCTAACACCGGGGAGCTGGTTTTT. V is TRBV24-1 and J is TRBJ2-2; D might be TRBD1 or TRBD2, each matching 5 bases. From germline, CDR1 is KGHDR and CDR2 SFDVKD. The CDR3 contains 17 residues.

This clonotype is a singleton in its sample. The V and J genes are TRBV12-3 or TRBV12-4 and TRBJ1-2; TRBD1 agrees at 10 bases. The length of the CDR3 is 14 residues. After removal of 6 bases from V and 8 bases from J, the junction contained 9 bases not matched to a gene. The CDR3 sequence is CASSPPGQGKGYTF. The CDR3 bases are TGTGCCAGCAGCCCACCGGGACAGGGGAAGGGCTACACCTTC.